This T cell receptor (beta chain) was documented in a study of blood T cells in healthy people across ages. PCR was performed a second time for roughly 7 to 11 cycles using a sample-barcoded 5' primer and a J-beta primer mix. Each cDNA molecule carried a tag from a template-switch adaptor that contained 12 random nucleotides. TCRdb ran MiXCR on the 5' RACE reads and lists one entry per CDR3 protein. The sample contains 650,000 to 700,000 distinct CDR3 sequences, more than 45% of which appear only once. CDR1 and CDR2 from the germline V gene are KGHSH and LQKENI. CDR3 length: 13 amino acids. Study-wide results and caveats: More naive CD4+ cells and higher diversity marked long-lived donors relative to aged donors. It was not possible, with unsorted PBMCs, to conclusively compare naive and antigen-experienced cells.

Note on this clonotype: No antigen is known for it. Germline is not matched at one junction end, which may reflect a read error.

Drawing of peripheral blood yielded roughly 9.8 milliliters from each donor. This chain joins TRBV18 and TRBJ2-1; the D is unclear. The source material was blood. The receptor was derived from an elderly woman in good health. Here the CDR3 DNA reads TGTGCCAGCCCACCGGCCAGTTACAATGAGCAGTTCTTC. Amino acid sequence: CASPPASYNEQFF.